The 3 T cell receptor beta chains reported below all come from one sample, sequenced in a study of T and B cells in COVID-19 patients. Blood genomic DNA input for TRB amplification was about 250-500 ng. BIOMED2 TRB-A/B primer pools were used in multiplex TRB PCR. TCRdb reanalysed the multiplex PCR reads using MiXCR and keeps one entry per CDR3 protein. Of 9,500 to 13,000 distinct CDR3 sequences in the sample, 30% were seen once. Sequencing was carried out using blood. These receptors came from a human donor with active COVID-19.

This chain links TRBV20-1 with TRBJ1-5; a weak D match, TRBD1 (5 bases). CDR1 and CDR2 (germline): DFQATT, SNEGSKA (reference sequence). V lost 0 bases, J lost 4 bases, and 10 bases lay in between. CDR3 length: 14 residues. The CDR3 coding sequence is TGCAGTGCTAGAGATGCGGCAGGGAATCAGCCCCAGCATTTT. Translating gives CSARDAAGNQPQHF.

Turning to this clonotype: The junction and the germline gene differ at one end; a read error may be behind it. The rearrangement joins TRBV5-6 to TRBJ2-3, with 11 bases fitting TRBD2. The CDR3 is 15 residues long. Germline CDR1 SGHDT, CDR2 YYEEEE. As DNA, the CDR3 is TGCGCCAGCAGCGCGACTAGCGGGGCGACAGATACGCAGTATTTT. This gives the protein CASSATSGATDTQYF. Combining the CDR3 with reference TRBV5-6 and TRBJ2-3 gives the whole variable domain DAGVTQSPTHLIKTRGQQVTLRCSPKSGHDTVSWYQQALGQGPQFIFQYYEEEERQRGNFPDRFSGHQFPNYSSELNVNALLLGDSALYLCASSATSGATDTQYFGPGTRLTVL.

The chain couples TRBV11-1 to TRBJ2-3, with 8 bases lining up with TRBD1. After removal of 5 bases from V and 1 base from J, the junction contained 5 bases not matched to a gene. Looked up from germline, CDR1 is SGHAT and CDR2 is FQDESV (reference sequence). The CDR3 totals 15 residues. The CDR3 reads CASSGWTGRTDTQYF. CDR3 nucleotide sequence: TGTGCCAGCAGCGGGTGGACAGGGCGCACAGATACGCAGTATTTT.